The 28 T cell receptor beta chains in this list originate from one sample, sequenced in a study of identifying expanded T cells in peripheral blood. The protocol was immunoSEQ multiplex PCR, while the TCRdb copy is restricted to in-frame clones and leaves out a portion. Here the sample spans tens of thousands of clones, around 87% being singletons. Sequenced sample: blood. The receptors here all came from a person aged 18 to 69 in good health.

This chain connects TRBV5-1 to TRBJ1-1; D remains unclear. The ends were cut back, 0 bases at V and 1 base at J, with 7 bases in the middle. The V gene's germline CDR1 is SGHRS and CDR2 YFSETQ. This CDR3 is 14 amino acids long. CDR3 region: CASSLGTTNTEAFF. DNA of the CDR3: TGCGCCAGCAGCTTGGGAACAACGAACACTGAAGCTTTCTTT.

This clone was counted a few times. The rearrangement uses TRBV7-2 and TRBJ1-1, with D unresolved. With 1 base removed from V and 4 bases from J, the gap between germline ends came to 7 bases. This CDR3 comprises 13 residues. Germline V gene sequence: CDR1 SGHTA, CDR2 FQGNSA. The CDR3 is CASSLEGGTEAFF. The CDR3 DNA sequence: TGTGCCAGCAGCTTAGAAGGCGGCACTGAAGCTTTCTTT.

CDR3 sequence: CASSEGGTDNSPLHF. CDR3 DNA sequence: TGCGCCAGCTCCGAAGGGGGCACGGATAATTCACCCCTCCACTTT. The rearrangement links TRBV5-1 to TRBJ1-6; TRBD1 agrees at 7 bases. This CDR3 is built from 15 residues. The V gene's germline CDR1 is SGHRS and CDR2 YFSETQ. Trimming removed 7 bases from V and 5 bases from J; junction bases left unmatched: 9.

This sequence joins TRBV5-4 and TRBJ1-1, with a tentative D call TRBD1 (5 bases). V was cut by 4 bases and J by 0 bases, with 16 bases left in between. This CDR3 contains 16 residues. Looked up from germline, CDR1 is SGHNT and CDR2 is YYREEE (reference sequence). The CDR3: CASSPETARMNTEAFF. The CDR3 nucleotides are TGTGCCAGCAGCCCAGAGACAGCGAGGATGAACACTGAAGCTTTCTTT.

The chain uses TRBV28 and TRBJ1-4, with D unclear. The CDR3 is 15 residues long. Germline CDR1 MDHEN, CDR2 SYDVKM. The V and J ends lost 6 bases and 0 bases respectively, with 11 bases between them. CDR3 region: CASRLDGATNEKLFF. DNA of the CDR3: TGTGCCAGCAGATTAGACGGTGCAACTAATGAAAAACTGTTTTTT. Full variable domain (remainder filled in from reference TRBV28 and TRBJ1-4): DVKVTQSSRYLVKRTGEKVFLECVQDMDHENMFWYRQDPGLGLRLIYFSYDVKMKEKGDIPEGYSVSREKKERFSLILESASTNQTSMYLCASRLDGATNEKLFFGSGTQLSVL.

This clone was seen a few times. The chain couples TRBV7-2 to TRBJ1-5; D gene ambiguous. This CDR3 has 15 residues. Germline assignment: CDR1 SGHTA and CDR2 FQGNSA. V gave up 0 bases and J gave up 4 bases, with 10 bases separating them. CDR3 nucleotide sequence: TGTGCCAGCAGCTTAGCGGCCCAGGAGAATCAGCCCCAGCATTTT. Its protein product is CASSLAAQENQPQHF.

Comments on this clone: The sample has other DNA sequences that encode this CDR3 too. This rearrangement joins TRBV11-2 to TRBJ2-7; D remains ambiguous. CDR1 and CDR2 (germline): SGHAT, FQNNGV. The CDR3 has 11 residues. Trimming left V 5 bases short and J 3 bases short, with 5 bases between. The CDR3 spells CASSLRYEQYF. The CDR3 nucleotides are TGTGCCAGCAGCCTCCGCTACGAGCAGTACTTC. The whole variable domain, remainder taken from reference TRBV11-2 and TRBJ2-7, is EAGVAQSPRYKIIEKRQSVAFWCNPISGHATLYWYQQILGQGPKLLIQFQNNGVVDDSQLPKDRFSAERLKGVDSTLKIQPAKLEDSAVYLCASSLRYEQYFGPGTRLTVT.

The chain combines TRBV4-2 with TRBJ2-3; possibly TRBD2 for D (6 bases). The CDR3 is 14 amino acids. CDR1 is LGHNA, CDR2 YNFKEQ, per germline. V gave up 1 base and J gave up 2 bases, with 7 bases separating them. The CDR3 loop is CASSQGLDTDTQYF. CDR3 nucleotide sequence: TGTGCCAGCAGCCAAGGACTAGACACAGATACGCAGTATTTT.

CDR3 DNA sequence: TGTGCCAGCAGCCTGACGGGGGCTCTCTATGGCTACACCTTC. Protein sequence: CASSLTGALYGYTF. This sequence joins TRBV5-5 and TRBJ1-2; tentative D call: TRBD1 (6 bases). V lost 4 bases, J lost 4 bases, and 14 bases lay in between. Germline CDR1 reads SGHKS; CDR2 reads YYEKEE (reference sequence). The CDR3 has 14 amino acids.

This clone was picked up a small number of times. The gene calls are TRBV27 and TRBJ1-2; no clear D gene. V lost 6 bases to trimming and J lost 8 bases, with 10 bases between them. Germline V gene data show CDR1 as MNHEY and CDR2 as SMNVEV (reference sequence). The CDR3 spans 11 residues. CDR3 DNA: TGTGCCAGCAGGGGAGGAGGCGGCTACACCTTC. Encoded protein: CASRGGGGYTF.

The rearrangement links TRBV15 to TRBJ1-5; D remains ambiguous. The germline CDR1 and CDR2 sequences are LNHNV and YYDKDF (reference sequence). V lost 0 bases, J lost 5 bases, and 2 bases lay in between. This CDR3 comprises 12 residues. The CDR3 DNA is TGTGCCACCAGCAGAGATGATCAGCCCCAGCATTTT. Protein sequence: CATSRDDQPQHF.

The CDR3 DNA is TGCGCCAGCAGCCTTAGGGACAGGGGAGAGGGAGGCTACACCTTC. Protein: CASSLRDRGEGGYTF. The V gene is TRBV4-1, the J gene TRBJ1-2; 10 bases map to TRBD1. The length of the CDR3 is 15 residues. After removal of 4 bases from V and 8 bases from J, the junction contained 10 bases not matched to a gene. Per the germline V gene, CDR1 is MGHRA and CDR2 is YSYEKL.

V is TRBV28 and J is TRBJ1-2, with a possible D match to TRBD1 (6 bases). This CDR3 comprises 16 residues. In germline, CDR1 is MDHEN, CDR2 SYDVKM. Trimming stripped 3 bases from V and 0 bases from J, with 14 bases between. The DNA for the CDR3 is TGTGCCAGCAGTTTTTTGGACAGCTTAACTAACTATGGCTACACCTTC. It is translated as CASSFLDSLTNYGYTF.

This chain connects TRBV19 to TRBJ2-2, with no clear D. Between the trimmed V and J ends, which lost 7 bases and 5 bases, there was a span of 14 bases. In germline, CDR1 is LNHDA, CDR2 SQIVND (reference sequence). CDR3 length equals 14 residues. CDR3 protein: CASISPILTGELFF. The CDR3 DNA reads as TGTGCCAGTATTAGTCCGATTCTGACCGGGGAGCTGTTTTTT.

V and J are TRBV7-3 and TRBJ1-3; D gene ambiguous. The V gene lost 5 bases and the J gene lost 0 bases, with 11 bases spanning the gap. The CDR3 runs to 15 residues. Germline values: CDR1 SGHTA, CDR2 FQGTGA. The CDR3 here is CASSTDVPSGNTIYF. The CDR3 DNA reads as TGTGCCAGCAGCACGGACGTCCCCTCTGGAAACACCATATATTTT.

The chain couples TRBV28 to TRBJ1-3; tentative D call: TRBD1 (6 bases). The CDR3 totals 16 residues. Between the trimmed V and J ends, which lost 7 bases and 0 bases, there was a span of 16 bases. Germline CDR1 and CDR2: MDHEN and SYDVKM. The CDR3 spells CASTSTDRGSGNTIYF. The CDR3 DNA reads TGTGCCAGCACCAGTACGGACAGAGGCTCTGGAAACACCATATATTTT.

This rearrangement joins TRBV11-2 to TRBJ2-1; 9 nucleotides line up with TRBD1. This CDR3 comprises 15 residues. Unmatched junction bases numbered 5, after V lost 5 bases and J lost 3 bases. Germline assignment: CDR1 SGHAT and CDR2 FQNNGV. The CDR3 sequence is CASSGRGQGYNEQFF. CDR3 DNA sequence: TGTGCCAGCAGCGGCCGGGGACAGGGCTACAATGAGCAGTTCTTC.

The chain employs TRBV4-3 and TRBJ2-1; 8 bases map to TRBD2. CDR3 size: 17 residues. From germline, CDR1 is LGHNA and CDR2 YSLEER. Losses at the gene ends were 3 bases for V and 0 bases for J; bases not matched to a gene: 7. CDR3: CASSHYTSGTSYNEQFF. CDR3 sequence (DNA): TGCGCCAGCAGCCATTATACTAGCGGAACCTCCTACAATGAGCAGTTCTTC.

The chain recombines TRBV9 with TRBJ2-1; D is uncertain. CDR1 and CDR2 (germline): SGDLS, YYNGEE. Trimming removed 2 bases from V and 0 bases from J, with 15 bases in between. The CDR3 totals 17 residues. The CDR3 sequence is CASSVPKTVSSYNEQFF. The CDR3 nucleotides are TGTGCCAGCAGCGTTCCGAAAACGGTTTCCTCCTACAATGAGCAGTTCTTC.

The J gene is TRBJ2-3, the V gene TRBV6-5; TRBD2 might be the D (6 bases). The CDR3 is made up of 15 amino acids. Germline CDR1 and CDR2: MNHEY and SVGAGI. Deletions cut 5 bases from V and 1 base from J, with 13 bases between. The CDR3 spells CASSPGTPGTDTQYF. In nucleotides, the CDR3 is TGTGCCAGCAGTCCCGGGACTCCGGGCACAGATACGCAGTATTTT.

The genes are TRBV10-2 and TRBJ2-7; D is perhaps TRBD1 (6 bases). The CDR3 consists of 13 residues. Germline CDR1 and CDR2: WSHSY and SAAADI. With 6 bases removed from V and 1 base from J, the gap between germline ends came to 10 bases. The CDR3 spells CASSRDTSYEQYF. DNA of the CDR3: TGCGCCAGCAGCCGGGACACTTCCTACGAGCAGTACTTC.

The DNA for the CDR3 is TGTGCCAGCAGCCCCGGGGGCAGGGACTACGAGCAGTACTTC. Translating gives CASSPGGRDYEQYF. The chain is built from TRBV5-4 and TRBJ2-7; possibly TRBD1 or TRBD2 for D (6 bases each). Trimming removed 4 bases at V and 3 bases at J, with 14 bases between. This CDR3 contains 14 residues. CDR1 and CDR2 (germline): SGHNT, YYREEE (reference sequence).

By sample fraction, this clone is medium-sized (0.01 to 0.1%). The gene calls are TRBV10-3 and TRBJ2-6; D remains ambiguous. Per germline, CDR1 ENHRY and CDR2 SYGVKD. The V end lost 0 bases, the J end lost 15 bases, and 9 bases lay between the germline ends. This CDR3 contains 12 residues. Written as DNA, the CDR3 is TGTGCCATCAGTGAGTCACAGTTGGCCCTGACTTTC. This translates into CAISESQLALTF.

The chain combines TRBV7-3 with TRBJ1-6; the D is unclear. V shed 0 bases and J shed 9 bases, with 12 bases lying between them. Germline V CDR1 and CDR2: SGHTA, FQGTGA. The CDR3 has 15 residues. The CDR3 reads CASSLTSDGSSPLHF. DNA of the CDR3: TGTGCCAGCAGCTTAACTTCGGACGGCAGTTCACCCCTCCACTTT.

The V and J genes are TRBV5-1 and TRBJ2-1; 9 bases line up with TRBD1. This CDR3 region has 14 residues. V shed 4 bases, J shed 4 bases, and the junction held 3 bases outside the gene matches. Germline loops: CDR1 SGHRS, CDR2 YFSETQ. This chain's CDR3 is CASSLGQGYNEQFF. For the CDR3, the DNA is TGCGCCAGCAGCCTCGGACAGGGGTACAATGAGCAGTTCTTC.

This chain links TRBV27 with TRBJ2-7; D gene ambiguous. Germline CDR1 and CDR2: MNHEY and SMNVEV (reference sequence). V lost 5 bases, J lost 2 bases, and 10 bases lay in between. The CDR3 loop spans 13 amino acids. CDR3 in amino acids: CASSLGPTYEQYF. The CDR3 nucleotides read TGTGCCAGCAGTCTAGGCCCAACCTACGAGCAGTACTTC.

This CDR3 is CASSKARGTSGEAYEQYF. The CDR3 nucleotides read TGTGCCAGCAGCAAAGCGCGGGGAACTAGCGGCGAAGCCTACGAGCAGTACTTC. The chain couples TRBV21-1 to TRBJ2-7; TRBD2, as called in the table, went unchecked against the DNA. TRBV21-1 represents a pseudogene. This CDR3 comprises 18 residues.

Worth noting for this clone: One end of the junction is discordant with germline, which a read error may explain. The chain carries TRBV4-2 and TRBJ2-1; no reliable D call. Germline lookup yields CDR1 LGHNA and CDR2 YNFKEQ. The CDR3 is made up of 16 amino acids. CDR3 nucleotides: TGTGCCAGCAGCCAAGCTGAAGCTTCGGGCTACAGTGAGCAGTTCTTC. This gives the protein CASSQAEASGYSEQFF.